This T cell receptor (beta chain) comes out of a study of T cells in localized non-small cell lung cancer (dated by TCRdb to 2020 to 2021). About the full investigation: Comparing tumors with uninvolved tumor-adjacent lungs, the study looked at the T cell repertoires of around 250 patients with early-stage NSCLC. The cohort was made up of roughly 250 treatment-naive NSCLC patients whose localized lung tumors had been resected. The mean age of the NSCLC patients was roughly 70 years, with about 120 men and about a hundred women. Overall study outcomes, separate from this receptor: A median of around 57 of the top 100 tumor clones were detected in paired uninvolved adjacent lung, and 28 of these tumor clones were also found among the top 100 clones of the paired uninvolved adjacent lung. Because the study design was exploratory, TCR variables were selected using unadjusted p-values without false-discovery rate correction. Uninvolved tumor-adjacent lung showed the highest T cell clonality, higher than tumor, which suggests more focused antigenic responses in the uninvolved tumor-adjacent lung. Because multi-region tumor sequencing was not done, intratumor heterogeneity could not be ruled out. Higher blood T cell density associated with longer overall survival, while higher adjacent-lung clonality associated with shorter survival.

TCR beta CDR3 regions were sequenced from DNA using the immunoSEQ Assay. On the study's bioinformatics: T cell density was computed as TCR beta template counts normalized to usable DNA estimated by amplifying housekeeping genes. The preseqR package was used to estimate richness by extrapolating to 400,000 templates for PBMC samples and to 120,000 templates for tissue samples. Clonality was taken to be one minus Pielou's evenness. To identify tissue-enriched TCRs, differential abundance testing was run on productive amino-acid clonotypes with a minimum total count of 5 and an alpha of 0.1. The Jaccard Index and the Morisita Overlap Index were used to measure how much the repertoires overlapped between compartments. TCR beta CDR3s were clustered by GLIPH together with public tetramer-defined viral CDR3s, and at least three viral sequences plus V-gene enrichment were required for viral motifs. Here the immuneACCESS table is served through TCRdb, limited to in-frame sequences with V and J called. Missing clones are a known gap in these copies; in checked studies unresolved V genes cover under half, and the rest lacks a known reason. V, J and clone size reflect that table, while D and trimming were determined from the DNA. For this sample the table gives tens of thousands of clones, of which around 84% were detected only once. Jointly, the top ten make up 7.5% to 10% of the sample.

At diagnosis, peripheral blood, uninvolved tumor-adjacent lung and tumor were collected and were preserved as a mix of fresh-frozen and FFPE material. Blood samples were analyzed as peripheral blood mononuclear cells for TCR repertoire profiling. Worth noting for this clone: No antigen is known for it. Within one base of it there is no much larger clone, and no base qualities were kept.

A distance of 15 bases separates the germline ends of V and J, which lose 0 bases and 0 bases respectively. For CDR1 and CDR2, the germline V gene (reference sequence) lists LNHNV and YYDKDF. There are 18 amino acids in the CDR3, from cysteine to phenylalanine inclusive. CDR3 DNA only is kept here, 54 bases in frame from base 1. Here the sequenced sample was peripheral blood, taken before any cancer treatment. The chain is made from TRBV15 and TRBJ1-5, with no confident D gene call. The origin of this receptor is a female donor aged 60 or older with stage I lung adenocarcinoma. This receptor carries the CDR3 CATSRDLRADYSNQPQHF. The DNA sequence follows: TGTGCCACCAGCAGAGATCTTCGGGCAGACTATAGCAATCAGCCCCAGCATTTT.